This TCR beta chain was observed in a study of low-dose radiotherapy and immunotherapy resistance in tumors. Whole-study context: Ipilimumab 1 mg/kg every six weeks, together with nivolumab 240 mg every two weeks, was given intravenously to patients.

This CDR3 region has 13 residues. Germline V gene sequence: CDR1 PRHDT, CDR2 FYEKMQ (reference sequence). V lost 3 bases, J lost 8 bases, and 11 bases lay in between. TRAV- and TRBV-specific primers were used for first-strand cDNA, which covered alpha and beta chains. Both a constant-region primer and a V-primer adapter served to amplify TCRs across roughly 20 PCR cycles. TCRdb recomputed calls from the reads with MiXCR, one row per CDR3 protein. This sample yields around 9,000 distinct CDR3 sequences, of which around 80% are seen a single time; about 1.5% belongs to the top ten. V usage is TRBV13 and J usage is TRBJ2-1, with D uncertain. This clonotype was sampled from a human donor with advanced metastatic prostate, ovarian, gallbladder or colorectal cancer (not recorded which). This table probably holds off-target reads from a library built for another chain. CDR3 region: CASSFTEIHEQFF. The CDR3 region has the DNA TGTGCCAGCAGCTTCACAGAGATCCATGAGCAGTTCTTC.